A single TCR beta chain is shown here with its context. Its antigen is not known. Donors had nominal health at sampling but likely had unrecorded immune exposures. Use of 60 Vbeta and 13 Jbeta primers characterized the PCR. In the original processing: In a later analysis, approximately 73 million unique TCR beta chains included roughly 11 million shared by two or more donors. Clones were sequenced by immunoSEQ multiplex PCR, and TCRdb holds only the in-frame ones, with some missing. V, J and clone size are those of that table, while D and trimming were read from the DNA. The sample has around 150,000 clones, roughly 80% seen once; the top ten hold 2.5% to 3.5%. These data are taken from a study of cytomegalovirus exposure and HLA in healthy donors. The V gene's germline CDR1 is MNHEY and CDR2 SVGAGI. V dropped 5 bases and J dropped 1; count of bases not matched to a gene: 7. This CDR3 has 15 residues.

Whole-study findings and limits: The number of N-insertions in an Asian-associated ancestry cluster was reportedly below the 666-donor mean in a later analysis. Across all donors, roughly uniform sequencing depth was an assumption of the presence/absence analyses.

The clonotype originates from a male donor in good health and CMV-seronegative. What was sequenced was PBMCs. The chain couples TRBV6-5 to TRBJ1-1, with 7 bases lining up with TRBD1. The chain's CDR3 is CASSTLQGKNTEAFF. The CDR3 nucleotides read TGTGCCAGCAGTACGCTACAGGGGAAGAACACTGAAGCTTTCTTT.